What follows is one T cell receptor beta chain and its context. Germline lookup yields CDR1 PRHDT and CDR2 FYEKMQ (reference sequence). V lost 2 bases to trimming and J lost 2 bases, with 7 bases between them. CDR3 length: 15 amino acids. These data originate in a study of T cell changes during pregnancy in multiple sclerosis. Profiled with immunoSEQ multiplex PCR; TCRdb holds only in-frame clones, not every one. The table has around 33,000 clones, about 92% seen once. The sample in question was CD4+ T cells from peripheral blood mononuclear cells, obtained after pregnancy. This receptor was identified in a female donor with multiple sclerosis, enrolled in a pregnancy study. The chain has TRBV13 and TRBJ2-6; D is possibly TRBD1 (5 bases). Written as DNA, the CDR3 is TGTGCCAGCAGCTTATCAGGGCCTGGGGCCAACGTCCTGACTTTC. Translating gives CASSLSGPGANVLTF.